This passage covers 26 T cell receptor beta chains from one sample sequenced in a study of monozygotic twins with inflammatory bowel disease. With the 5' RACE reads reprocessed, TCRdb shows one record per CDR3 protein and no DNA. The sample totals some 440,000 distinct CDR3 sequences. Sequenced: blood. The receptors come from a human donor with ulcerative colitis or Crohn's disease, or a healthy co-twin of an affected twin (not recorded which).

The chain is built from TRBV9 and TRBJ2-2. The CDR3 covers 16 residues. Looked up from germline, CDR1 is SGDLS and CDR2 is YYNGEE. The CDR3 region is CASSVAGDRVTGELFF.

The J gene is TRBJ1-5, the V gene TRBV18. Germline loops: CDR1 KGHSH, CDR2 LQKENI. The CDR3 sequence is 15 residues long. The CDR3 sequence: CASSRGGHPNQPQHF.

The genes are TRBV9 and TRBJ1-2; checking the TCRdb D call of TRBD1 is not possible without DNA. The CDR3 is made up of 16 amino acids. Germline CDR1 reads SGDLS; CDR2 reads YYNGEE. This chain's CDR3 is CASSLRIGPPNYGYTF. Full variable domain (missing parts from reference TRBV9 and TRBJ1-2): DSGVTQTPKHLITATGQRVTLRCSPRSGDLSVYWYQQSLDQGLQFLIQYYNGEERAKGNILERFSAQQFPDLHSELNLSSLELGDSALYFCASSLRIGPPNYGYTFGSGTRLTVV.

This chain joins TRBV27 and TRBJ2-7; checking the TCRdb D call of TRBD2 is not possible without DNA. The CDR3 is 15 amino acids. CDR1 is MNHEY and CDR2 is SMNVEV in the germline V gene (reference sequence). The CDR3 spells CASSSGTTLPHEQYF.

The chain's CDR3 is CASSLEGLDRYF. The chain recombines TRBV7-2 with TRBJ2-7; the D call of TRBD1 rests on TCRdb alone, since no DNA is present to check it. The CDR3 runs 12 residues. Germline V CDR1 and CDR2: SGHTA, FQGNSA.

V gene TRBV5-1 combines with J gene TRBJ2-7; TCRdb's D call, TRBD1, is unchecked because there is no DNA. The CDR3 covers 13 residues. CDR1 and CDR2 from the germline V gene are SGHRS and YFSETQ. CDR3: CASSSPGTDEQYF.

This sequence joins TRBV7-8 and TRBJ1-1. This CDR3 has 14 amino acids. Germline V lookup: CDR1 SGHVS, CDR2 FQNEAQ. The CDR3 reads CASSSKGLGTLAFF. The variable domain in full, completed from reference TRBV7-8 and TRBJ1-1, reads GAGVSQSPRYKVAKRGQDVALRCDPISGHVSLFWYQQALGQGPEFLTYFQNEAQLDKSGLPSDRFFAERPEGSVSTLKIQRTQQEDSAVYLCASSSKGLGTLAFFGQGTRLTVV.

V usage is TRBV15 and J usage is TRBJ2-5; TCRdb reports TRBD2, a call that lacks DNA to check it against. This CDR3 comprises 16 residues. Germline assignment: CDR1 LNHNV and CDR2 YYDKDF (reference sequence). CDR3 sequence: CATSRDSGGTVRTQYF. Full variable domain (remainder filled in from reference TRBV15 and TRBJ2-5): DAMVIQNPRYQVTQFGKPVTLSCSQTLNHNVMYWYQQKSSQAPKLLFHYYDKDFNNEADTPDNFQSRRPNTSFCFLDIRSPGLGDTAMYLCATSRDSGGTVRTQYFGPGTRLLVL.

This rearrangement joins TRBV5-1 to TRBJ1-1. This CDR3 spans 14 amino acids. The germline V gene encodes CDR1 SGHRS and CDR2 YFSETQ. The CDR3 sequence: CASRTLLGNTEAFF. The full variable domain, completed using reference TRBV5-1 and TRBJ1-1, is KAGVTQTPRYLIKTRGQQVTLSCSPISGHRSVSWYQQTPGQGLQFLFEYFSETQRNKGNFPGRFSGRQFSNSRSEMNVSTLELGDSALYLCASRTLLGNTEAFFGQGTRLTVV.

The rearrangement uses TRBV20-1 and TRBJ2-1; lacking DNA, the TRBD2 call made by TCRdb goes unchecked. CDR3 length: 16 residues. From germline, CDR1 is DFQATT and CDR2 SNEGSKA (reference sequence). The CDR3: CSARRFSSGNYNEQFF.

The rearrangement links TRBV28 to TRBJ1-2; TCRdb's D call of TRBD1 is untestable without DNA. This CDR3 contains 14 residues. Germline loops: CDR1 MDHEN, CDR2 SYDVKM. CDR3 residues: CASSRDSPNYGYTF.

V is TRBV30 and J is TRBJ2-3; TCRdb lists TRBD2, though no DNA is available to test this call. The CDR3 covers 13 residues. Looked up from germline, CDR1 is GTSNPN and CDR2 is SVGIG (reference sequence). The CDR3 sequence is CAWSGGSTDTQYF.

This chain uses TRBV20-1 with TRBJ2-3; TCRdb's D call of TRBD2 is untestable without DNA. This CDR3 has 16 amino acids. Germline values: CDR1 DFQATT, CDR2 SNEGSKA (reference sequence). The CDR3 sequence is CSARDPALGPTDTQYF.

The rearrangement uses TRBV20-1 and TRBJ2-1; TCRdb designates TRBD2, a call that cannot be tested without DNA. CDR1 and CDR2 from the germline V gene are DFQATT and SNEGSKA (reference sequence). This CDR3 region has 20 residues. Here the CDR3 reads CSASSAGASGRRSSYNEQFF.

The chain uses TRBV11-2 and TRBJ2-2; TCRdb returns TRBD2, unconfirmable since there is no DNA. CDR3 size: 14 residues. From germline, CDR1 is SGHAT and CDR2 FQNNGV. CDR3: CASSLLAGVGELFF.

The chain carries TRBV6-1 and TRBJ1-2; lacking DNA, the TRBD1 call made by TCRdb goes unchecked. The germline V gene encodes CDR1 MNHNS and CDR2 SASEGT. The CDR3 is 14 amino acids. The CDR3 region is CAARRDTLTEGYTF.

The rearrangement links TRBV12-3 or TRBV12-4 to TRBJ1-4; the TCRdb call, TRBD1, lacks DNA for checking. This CDR3 comprises 14 residues. The CDR3 region is CASSGQGINEKLFF.

This chain joins TRBV4-1 and TRBJ2-2; TCRdb's D gene call, TRBD2, goes unchecked for lack of DNA. Germline V lookup: CDR1 MGHRA, CDR2 YSYEKL. The CDR3 loop spans 15 amino acids. The chain's CDR3 is CASSLEPLHTGELFF.

This rearrangement joins TRBV7-2 to TRBJ1-6. The germline V gene has CDR1 SGHTA and CDR2 FQGNSA. CDR3 length equals 16 residues. The CDR3 is CASSLALALRGSPLHF.

The chain recombines TRBV20-1 with TRBJ2-5; the D gene TCRdb calls, TRBD1, cannot be checked with no DNA. Germline V gene data show CDR1 as DFQATT and CDR2 as SNEGSKA (reference sequence). The CDR3 is made up of 16 amino acids. The CDR3 loop reads CSARRDLAPYQETQYF.

This sequence joins TRBV5-1 and TRBJ2-3; TCRdb's assignment of TRBD1 cannot be checked, as there is no DNA. Germline V lookup: CDR1 SGHRS, CDR2 YFSETQ. This CDR3 is 15 amino acids long. The CDR3 region is CASSFRQASTDTQYF.

The chain joins TRBV12-3 or TRBV12-4 to TRBJ2-5; TCRdb's D call, TRBD1, is unchecked because there is no DNA. This CDR3 has 15 amino acids. The chain's CDR3 is CASSWAGTGDETQYF.

The chain carries TRBV11-2 and TRBJ2-5; TCRdb gives TRBD1 as the D gene, but with no DNA this cannot be confirmed. The CDR3 has 14 amino acids. Per germline, CDR1 SGHAT and CDR2 FQNNGV. The CDR3 loop reads CASSLEGRVETQYF.

The V and J genes are TRBV29-1 and TRBJ1-6; the TRBD1 assignment by TCRdb is unverifiable without DNA. The CDR3 length is 13 residues. From germline, CDR1 is SQVTM and CDR2 ANQGSEA. The chain's CDR3 is CSVQGAVNSPLHF.

The chain recombines TRBV5-8 with TRBJ2-1; TCRdb's D call of TRBD2 is untestable without DNA. The germline V gene has CDR1 SGHTS and CDR2 YDEGEE. The CDR3 extends over 17 amino acids. The CDR3: CASRAARRMEGYNEQFF.

This chain joins TRBV7-3 and TRBJ2-1; the D call from TCRdb, TRBD1, cannot be confirmed without DNA. From germline, CDR1 is SGHTA and CDR2 FQGTGA. There are 13 residues in the CDR3. CDR3 protein: CASRQGTHNEQFF.